This T cell receptor (beta chain) was sequenced during a study of response to subunit inactivated influenza vaccine. TCRdb analysed the RT-PCR reads with MiXCR anew, one entry per CDR3 protein. The table has around 600,000 distinct CDR3 sequences, roughly 10% seen once. Germline CDR1 is MNHEY and CDR2 is SVGAGI. The V and J ends lost 3 bases and 7 bases respectively, with 9 bases between them. The CDR3 runs 13 residues. This clonotype was observed a handful of times. The same data also went into a second study, on T cells expressing NK-cell markers. As that study records: In generating TCR beta cDNA, 5'RACE template switching with UMIs was used. Sorted CD3+CD56-NKG2C+, CD3+CD56+NKG2C- and CD3+CD56+NKG2C+ T cells were the source of the TCR beta repertoires. HCMV serostatus: seven of eight sequenced donors positive, one negative. The dominant NKG2C+ clonotypes represented about 1.0-7.0% of CD8+ T cells in six donors.

The TCR was taken from a middle-aged man who received an inactivated influenza vaccine. The specimen was PBMCs from blood, collected on the day of vaccination. V is TRBV6-5 and J is TRBJ2-2; D ambiguous. DNA of the CDR3: TGTGCCAGCAGTTATGTAGGGATCGGGGAGCTGTTTTTT. Its translation: CASSYVGIGELFF.